The text below deals with one T cell receptor beta chain. This table comes from immunoSEQ multiplex PCR, and its TCRdb copy is limited to in-frame clones, with some not included. The table has 30,000 or so clones, approximately 91% seen once. The CDR3 has 14 residues. Trimming pared 6 bases from V and 10 bases from J, leaving 21 bases between. Germline CDR1 is MDHEN and CDR2 is SYDVKM. This sample was taken from a study of blood T cell repertoires in COVID-19. Turning to the study itself: PBMCs, B-cell-depleted T cells, or T cells were the source of the cDNA or gDNA that made up the material.

V usage is TRBV28 and J usage is TRBJ1-1, with a tentative D call TRBD1 (5 bases). The sequence came from a man aged 55 to 70 with COVID-19, enrolled during active disease. The sequenced sample was peripheral blood. CDR3 sequence: CASRISGGSMAAFF. In DNA, the CDR3 is TGTGCCAGCAGAATTAGTGGGGGGTCTATGGCAGCTTTCTTT.